A single sample is the source of the 23 T cell receptor beta chains below, sequenced in a study of blood T cell repertoires in COVID-19. Some clones are missing from TCRdb's copy, which holds only in-frame ones; the method was immunoSEQ multiplex PCR. Seen here are almost 400,000 clones, 70% to 90% observed once, and the top ten hold approximately 2.4%. What was sequenced was peripheral blood. The receptors originated from a woman aged 55-70 years with COVID-19, enrolled during active disease.

The rearrangement uses TRBV7-9 and TRBJ1-1, with D maybe TRBD1 (6 bases). Per the germline V gene, CDR1 is SEHNR and CDR2 is FQNEAQ (reference sequence). V dropped 5 bases and J dropped 4 bases, with 11 bases sitting between them. This CDR3 is 13 amino acids long. The CDR3 spells CASSIKGGTEAFF. CDR3 DNA: TGTGCCAGCAGCATCAAAGGGGGCACTGAAGCTTTCTTT.

This chain connects TRBV4-1 to TRBJ1-5, with D possibly being TRBD1 (5 bases). V was clipped by 0 bases and J by 3 bases, with 12 bases between them. Germline lookup yields CDR1 MGHRA and CDR2 YSYEKL. The CDR3 runs 16 residues. CDR3 in amino acids: CASSQDQNRPNQPQHF. CDR3 nucleotide sequence: TGCGCCAGCAGCCAAGATCAGAACAGGCCCAATCAGCCCCAGCATTTT.

This chain uses TRBV7-2 with TRBJ2-3, with 9 bases identical to TRBD2. Germline lookup yields CDR1 SGHTA and CDR2 FQGNSA. This CDR3 region has 16 residues. Losses at the gene ends were 4 bases for V and 2 bases for J; bases not matched to a gene: 7. The CDR3 sequence: CASSSRAGGDTDTQYF. The CDR3 bases are TGTGCCAGCAGCTCACGAGCGGGGGGTGACACAGATACGCAGTATTTT.

The V gene is TRBV5-4, the J gene TRBJ1-1; D call uncertain. This CDR3 comprises 11 residues. V gave up 2 bases and J gave up 6 bases, with 5 bases separating them. Germline CDR1 SGHNT, CDR2 YYREEE (reference sequence). The CDR3 reads CASSFGAEAFF. DNA for the CDR3: TGTGCCAGCAGCTTCGGGGCTGAAGCTTTCTTT.

The chain recombines TRBV4-1 with TRBJ1-2; 8 bases align to TRBD1. V lost 1 base and J lost 1; bases outside the gene matches: 5. Germline CDR1 reads MGHRA; CDR2 reads YSYEKL. The CDR3 runs to 16 residues. CDR3 nucleotides: TGCGCCAGCAGCCAAGCCGGGACAGGCTTTAACTATGGCTACACCTTC. Its protein product is CASSQAGTGFNYGYTF.

This clone has only one observation. The CDR3 region is CASSLGEGANYGYTF. In DNA, the CDR3 is TGTGCCAGCAGCTTAGGGGAGGGGGCTAACTATGGCTACACCTTC. The chain recombines TRBV7-9 with TRBJ1-2; D is perhaps TRBD1 (6 bases). Between the trimmed V and J ends, which lost 1 base and 0 bases, there was a span of 9 bases. Looked up from germline, CDR1 is SEHNR and CDR2 is FQNEAQ (reference sequence). The CDR3 extends over 15 amino acids.

This chain connects TRBV7-2 to TRBJ1-1, with 7 bases fitting TRBD1. From germline, CDR1 is SGHTA and CDR2 FQGNSA. CDR3 length equals 14 residues. Losses at the gene ends were 5 bases for V and 3 bases for J; bases not matched to a gene: 6. This CDR3 reads CASSRDSHYTEAFF. In DNA form, the CDR3 reads TGTGCCAGCAGCCGGGACAGCCATTACACTGAAGCTTTCTTT. Combining the CDR3 with reference TRBV7-2 and TRBJ1-1 gives the whole variable domain GAGVSQSPSNKVTEKGKDVELRCDPISGHTALYWYRQSLGQGLEFLIYFQGNSAPDKSGLPSDRFSAERTGGSVSTLTIQRTQQEDSAVYLCASSRDSHYTEAFFGQGTRLTVV.

The CDR3: CAWRGSGAGYNEQFF. DNA of the CDR3: TGTGCCTGGAGGGGAAGCGGGGCAGGGTACAATGAGCAGTTCTTC. This sequence joins TRBV30 and TRBJ2-1, with TRBD2 identical over 7 bases. The CDR3 has 15 residues. Germline V gives CDR1 GTSNPN, CDR2 SVGIG (reference sequence). With V trimmed by 3 bases and J by 4 bases, 9 bases remained unmatched.

The chain links TRBV6-6 to TRBJ1-4; weak D call: TRBD1 (5 bases). Germline CDR1 reads MNHNY; CDR2 reads SVGAGI (reference sequence). CDR3 size: 14 residues. Trimming stripped 6 bases from V and 8 bases from J, with 16 bases between. This CDR3 reads CASSKWGEREKLFF. CDR3 DNA: TGTGCCAGCAGCAAGTGGGGGGAAAGGGAAAAACTGTTTTTT.

The J gene is TRBJ2-7, the V gene TRBV5-5; D is possibly TRBD1 (5 bases). V gave up 0 bases and J gave up 0 bases, with 13 bases separating them. CDR3 size: 16 residues. From germline, CDR1 is SGHKS and CDR2 YYEKEE (reference sequence). The CDR3, as DNA: TGTGCCAGCAGCTTGGAAGGGGCCGCCTTCTCCTACGAGCAGTACTTC. Protein product: CASSLEGAAFSYEQYF.

The chain recombines TRBV5-4 with TRBJ2-7; the D gene is possibly TRBD2 (5 bases). CDR1 is SGHNT and CDR2 is YYREEE in the germline V gene (reference sequence). There are 13 residues in the CDR3. V lost 4 bases and J lost 7, with 15 bases in between. In DNA, the CDR3 is TGTGCCAGCAGCCGGGGTCTCCCTGGGGAGCAGTACTTC. Translating gives CASSRGLPGEQYF.

This sequence joins TRBV6-7 and TRBJ1-2, with a possible D match to TRBD1 (6 bases). TRBV6-7 is known as an ORF, though its function is uncertain. Trimming stripped 0 bases from V and 2 bases from J, with 13 bases between. CDR3 size: 16 residues. In DNA, the CDR3 is TGTGCCAGCAGTTACTCAGACCAGGGGATCAACTATGGCTACACCTTC. It encodes CASSYSDQGINYGYTF.

The chain recombines TRBV5-5 with TRBJ2-2; possible D gene TRBD2, 6 bases. This CDR3 contains 14 residues. The V end lost 7 bases, the J end lost 2 bases, and 12 bases lay between the germline ends. Germline-derived CDR1 and CDR2 are SGHKS and YYEKEE (reference sequence). CDR3 nucleotides: TGTGCCAGCCGATGGGGGGAAAACACCGGGGAGCTGTTTTTT. Protein sequence: CASRWGENTGELFF.

Only one count was recorded for this clone. The CDR3 spells CASSLRIGGPYQETQYF. In nucleotides, the CDR3 is TGTGCCAGCAGCCTTAGGATCGGGGGGCCATACCAAGAGACCCAGTACTTC. The chain is built from TRBV4-2 and TRBJ2-5; D perhaps matches TRBD2 (7 bases). Trimming removed 4 bases at V and 0 bases at J, with 18 bases between. This CDR3 is built from 17 residues. Germline assignment: CDR1 LGHNA and CDR2 YNFKEQ.

This chain links TRBV6-5 with TRBJ1-4; 7 positions match TRBD1. Germline CDR1 MNHEY, CDR2 SVGAGI. With 4 bases clipped from V and 5 bases from J, the junction kept 4 bases outside the gene matches. The CDR3 runs to 14 residues. The CDR3 coding sequence is TGTGCCAGCAGTTTGGACAGGCTGAATGAAAAACTGTTTTTT. Its translation is CASSLDRLNEKLFF.

The J gene is TRBJ1-4, the V gene TRBV5-1, with unresolved D. The CDR3 length is 14 residues. The V gene's germline CDR1 is SGHRS and CDR2 YFSETQ. V shed 5 bases and J shed 2 bases, with 10 bases lying between them. DNA for the CDR3: TGCGCCAGCAGTGCAGGATCCACTAATGAAAAACTGTTTTTT. It yields the protein CASSAGSTNEKLFF.

V gene TRBV9 combines with J gene TRBJ2-5; 7 bases are a match to TRBD2. The germline CDR1 and CDR2 sequences are SGDLS and YYNGEE. J gave up 5 bases and V 5 bases, and 9 bases lay outside the gene matches. CDR3 length: 14 amino acids. As DNA, the CDR3 is TGTGCCAGCAGGGGGGAACTAGCGAGTGAGACCCAGTACTTC. This sequence encodes CASRGELASETQYF.

The chain couples TRBV9 to TRBJ1-2; D might be TRBD1 (6 bases). The germline V and J ends were trimmed by 3 bases and 7 bases, with 13 bases remaining between them. The CDR3 extends over 13 amino acids. The germline V gene encodes CDR1 SGDLS and CDR2 YYNGEE. Written as DNA, the CDR3 is TGTGCCAGCAGCGACGCCGGGACATTTGGCTACACCTTC. It encodes CASSDAGTFGYTF.

This sequence joins TRBV19 and TRBJ1-4; D is ambiguous. Trimming shortened V by 3 bases and J by 7 bases, and 6 bases separated the two germline ends. The CDR3 covers 12 residues. Germline CDR1 reads LNHDA; CDR2 reads SQIVND (reference sequence). The CDR3 sequence: CASSILREKLFF. The DNA of the CDR3 is TGTGCCAGTAGTATCCTGCGTGAAAAACTGTTTTTT.

This chain joins TRBV6-5 and TRBJ2-7; D is possibly TRBD2 (7 bases). Trimming pared 7 bases from V and 1 base from J, leaving 17 bases between. This CDR3 region has 15 residues. Germline CDR1 and CDR2: MNHEY and SVGAGI. The CDR3 spells CASIGGTSVSYEQYF. CDR3 nucleotides: TGTGCCAGCATAGGGGGTACTAGCGTATCCTACGAGCAGTACTTC.

This chain joins TRBV29-1 and TRBJ2-2; 7 positions agree with TRBD1. The CDR3 contains 13 residues. Germline V CDR1 and CDR2: SQVTM, ANQGSEA. V shed 4 bases, J shed 4 bases, and the junction held 3 bases outside the gene matches. The CDR3 region is CSVGDRSTGELFF. For the CDR3, the DNA is TGCAGCGTTGGGGACAGATCCACCGGGGAGCTGTTTTTT.

This rearrangement joins TRBV19 to TRBJ1-1; 10 nucleotides align to TRBD1. The CDR3 is made up of 14 amino acids. The junction had 7 bases not matched to a gene; V was cut back by 6 bases and J by 6 bases. Germline V gene lookup returns CDR1 LNHDA and CDR2 SQIVND (reference sequence). The CDR3 nucleotides read TGTGCCAGTAGGAGGACAGGGGGTTTACCTGAAGCTTTCTTT. Protein sequence: CASRRTGGLPEAFF.

The chain couples TRBV28 to TRBJ1-3, with 8 bases lining up with TRBD1. CDR3 length: 14 amino acids. The germline CDR1 and CDR2 sequences are MDHEN and SYDVKM. V shed 7 bases, J shed 9 bases, and the junction held 11 bases outside the gene matches. CDR3 DNA sequence: TGTGCCAGCATCCCGGACAGGGTGGATGGCACCATATATTTT. Its protein is CASIPDRVDGTIYF.